Each of the 24 T cell receptor beta chains below was sequenced from the same sample in a study of blood T cell repertoires in COVID-19. Method: immunoSEQ multiplex PCR; TCRdb's copy keeps in-frame clones and lacks some. The sample lists under 140,000 clones, over 75% occurring once. Sequencing was performed on peripheral blood. These receptors were taken from an elderly woman with active or convalescent COVID-19.

The chain employs TRBV28 and TRBJ2-6, with D possibly TRBD2 on 6 matching bases. The CDR3 spans 18 residues. Trimming pared 2 bases from V and 0 bases from J, leaving 14 bases between. Germline values: CDR1 MDHEN, CDR2 SYDVKM. The CDR3 reads CASSLGGLLLSGANVLTF. CDR3 in DNA: TGTGCCAGCAGTTTAGGGGGACTTCTGCTCTCTGGGGCCAACGTCCTGACTTTC.

The rearrangement joins TRBV4-2 to TRBJ2-3; 10 positions match TRBD2. The CDR3 runs 18 residues. Germline V lookup: CDR1 LGHNA, CDR2 YNFKEQ. Trimming cost V 2 bases and J 2 bases; bases outside gene matches: 10. The CDR3 DNA reads as TGTGCCAGCAGCCAACGCCCAAGCGGGACTAGCGACACAGATACGCAGTATTTT. Protein product: CASSQRPSGTSDTDTQYF.

The CDR3: CASSKQDLLYSGNTIYF. The CDR3, as DNA: TGTGCCAGCTCAAAACAGGACCTCCTTTACTCTGGAAACACCATATATTTT. The chain links TRBV18 to TRBJ1-3, with D tentatively TRBD1 (5 bases). This CDR3 contains 17 residues. V lost 5 bases and J 0 bases, leaving 17 bases between the germline ends. CDR1 is KGHSH, CDR2 LQKENI, per germline.

This chain uses TRBV19 with TRBJ2-1; D is perhaps TRBD2 (5 bases). Germline V lookup: CDR1 LNHDA, CDR2 SQIVND (reference sequence). The V end was cut by 6 bases, the J end by 5 bases, with 14 bases between. This CDR3 spans 14 amino acids. CDR3 nucleotide sequence: TGTGCCAGTAGAATAAAAGCGGCTCACAATGAGCAGTTCTTC. Translating gives CASRIKAAHNEQFF. The whole variable domain, remainder taken from reference TRBV19 and TRBJ2-1, is DGGITQSPKYLFRKEGQNVTLSCEQNLNHDAMYWYRQDPGQGLRLIYYSQIVNDFQKGDIAEGYSVSREKKESFPLTVTSAQKNPTAFYLCASRIKAAHNEQFFGPGTRLTVL.

The chain recombines TRBV10-1 with TRBJ1-4, with D possibly matching TRBD1 (6 bases). Trimming left V 7 bases short and J 8 bases short, with 14 bases between. The germline CDR1 and CDR2 sequences are WNHNN and SYGVQD (reference sequence). The CDR3 has 13 amino acids. CDR3 in DNA: TGCGCCAGCATGGAACGGCAGGGGGAAAAACTGTTTTTT. Encoded protein: CASMERQGEKLFF.

This clone was counted only a few times. This chain links TRBV5-1 with TRBJ1-3; the D gene is possibly TRBD1 (5 bases). CDR3 length: 17 amino acids. V dropped 4 bases and J dropped 0 bases, with 17 bases sitting between them. Germline V lookup: CDR1 SGHRS, CDR2 YFSETQ. The CDR3 is CASSGVGASNSGNTIYF. CDR3 coding DNA: TGCGCCAGCAGCGGGGTAGGGGCCTCAAACTCTGGAAACACCATATATTTT.

V and J are TRBV5-8 and TRBJ1-4, with 8 positions matching TRBD1. This CDR3 has 14 amino acids. Germline CDR1 SGHTS, CDR2 YDEGEE. Unmatched junction bases numbered 7, after V lost 4 bases and J lost 8 bases. DNA of the CDR3: TGTGCCAGCAGCCCGACAGGGGACGGAGAAAAACTGTTTTTT. Its protein product is CASSPTGDGEKLFF.

V and J are TRBV4-1 and TRBJ1-1, with TRBD1 matching 9 bases. CDR3 length equals 14 residues. Per the germline V gene, CDR1 is MGHRA and CDR2 is YSYEKL. V dropped 4 bases and J dropped 6; count of bases not matched to a gene: 6. The DNA of the CDR3 is TGCGCCAGCAGCCCGACAGGGGGTTTCGCTGAAGCTTTCTTT. As protein: CASSPTGGFAEAFF.

The chain is built from TRBV5-1 and TRBJ2-3; tentative D call: TRBD1 (5 bases). The length of the CDR3 is 14 residues. The V and J ends lost 3 bases and 4 bases respectively, with 12 bases between them. Germline loops: CDR1 SGHRS, CDR2 YFSETQ. The CDR3 DNA follows: TGCGCCAGCAGCTCTCGGACAAACGCAGATACGCAGTATTTT. Translation: CASSSRTNADTQYF.

This sequence joins TRBV2 and TRBJ1-6, with D perhaps matching TRBD1 (5 bases). The V and J ends lost 6 bases and 0 bases respectively, with 12 bases between them. The CDR3 has 16 residues. Germline loops: CDR1 SNHLY, CDR2 FYNNEI. The CDR3 sequence: CASRSGRSSYNSPLHF. The DNA for the CDR3 is TGTGCCAGCAGATCAGGGCGTAGCTCCTATAATTCACCCCTCCACTTT.

The J gene is TRBJ2-1, the V gene TRBV27, with 13 bases that match TRBD2. CDR1 and CDR2 (germline): MNHEY, SMNVEV (reference sequence). This CDR3 region has 18 residues. The V segment lost 8 bases and the J segment 6 bases; nucleotides outside the gene matches: 16. The CDR3 loop is CASSYAGTSGTGRNEQFF. The CDR3 nucleotides are TGTGCCAGCTCCTACGCCGGGACTAGCGGGACGGGGCGCAATGAGCAGTTCTTC.

The J gene is TRBJ1-6, the V gene TRBV30; D gene unclear. Germline loops: CDR1 GTSNPN, CDR2 SVGIG (reference sequence). V lost 2 bases to trimming and J lost 6 bases, with 8 bases between them. The CDR3 spans 13 residues. CDR3 protein: CAWSLQINSPLHF. CDR3 coding DNA: TGTGCCTGGAGTCTCCAGATTAATTCACCCCTCCACTTT.

The chain joins TRBV4-1 to TRBJ2-7; the match to TRBD1 covers 9 bases. CDR3 length equals 13 residues. Germline CDR1 and CDR2: MGHRA and YSYEKL. J gave up 6 bases and V 3 bases, and 3 bases lay outside the gene matches. The CDR3 DNA reads as TGCGCCAGCAGCCACACAGGGGGCATCGAGCAGTACTTC. This sequence encodes CASSHTGGIEQYF.

V gene TRBV5-1 combines with J gene TRBJ2-7; a weak D match, TRBD1 (6 bases). Deletions cut 2 bases from V and 4 bases from J, with 13 bases between. Per germline, CDR1 SGHRS and CDR2 YFSETQ. CDR3 size: 14 residues. Written as DNA, the CDR3 is TGCGCCAGCAGCTTTACAACAGGGCTTTACGAGCAGTACTTC. It codes for CASSFTTGLYEQYF.

The V call is TRBV2, the J call TRBJ1-5; 8 bases line up with TRBD1. The junction had 4 bases not matched to a gene; V was cut back by 2 bases and J by 7 bases. Germline CDR1 reads SNHLY; CDR2 reads FYNNEI. This CDR3 is built from 14 residues. The CDR3 DNA sequence: TGTGCCAGCAGTGAACAGGGGGCGGAACAGCCCCAGCATTTT. Translated: CASSEQGAEQPQHF.

This clone was found once. The V gene is TRBV5-1, the J gene TRBJ1-3; perhaps TRBD1 as D (5 bases). Looked up from germline, CDR1 is SGHRS and CDR2 is YFSETQ. The V gene lost 4 bases and the J gene lost 0 bases, with 17 bases spanning the gap. The CDR3 runs to 17 residues. In DNA, the CDR3 is TGCGCCAGCAGCCTGGGACTCTCGGATTACTCTGGAAACACCATATATTTT. Encoded protein: CASSLGLSDYSGNTIYF.

The rearrangement uses TRBV7-9 and TRBJ2-5; no reliable D call. The CDR3 has 15 amino acids. The germline CDR1 and CDR2 sequences are SEHNR and FQNEAQ (reference sequence). V lost 4 bases and J 5 bases, leaving 17 bases between the germline ends. CDR3 amino acids: CASSWQASERETQYF. Written as DNA, the CDR3 is TGTGCCAGCAGCTGGCAAGCTAGTGAACGGGAGACCCAGTACTTC.

This clone was counted only a few times. The chain has TRBV5-1 and TRBJ2-2, with D maybe TRBD2 (6 bases). V shed 4 bases and J shed 0 bases, with 16 bases lying between them. The CDR3 totals 17 residues. The germline V gene has CDR1 SGHRS and CDR2 YFSETQ. CDR3 sequence: CASSPAGLSSNTGELFF. CDR3 sequence (DNA): TGCGCCAGCAGCCCGGCGGGGCTCAGTTCGAACACCGGGGAGCTGTTTTTT. Complete variable domain (other parts from reference TRBV5-1 and TRBJ2-2): KAGVTQTPRYLIKTRGQQVTLSCSPISGHRSVSWYQQTPGQGLQFLFEYFSETQRNKGNFPGRFSGRQFSNSRSEMNVSTLELGDSALYLCASSPAGLSSNTGELFFGEGSRLTVL.

The V gene is TRBV18, the J gene TRBJ1-3, with TRBD1 identical over 7 bases. From germline, CDR1 is KGHSH and CDR2 LQKENI. The ends lost 2 bases at V and 4 bases at J; junction bases unmatched: 5. This CDR3 has 15 residues. This CDR3 reads CASSPGTGEGNTIYF. CDR3 DNA sequence: TGTGCCAGCTCACCAGGAACAGGGGAAGGAAACACCATATATTTT.

A single count supports this clone. The chain employs TRBV6-5 and TRBJ1-1; 8 positions match TRBD1. This CDR3 contains 15 residues. Per the germline V gene, CDR1 is MNHEY and CDR2 is SVGAGI. V lost 6 bases and J lost 5; bases outside the gene matches: 11. CDR3 nucleotide sequence: TGTGCCAGCAGATATTCGACAGGGGTTATGACTGAAGCTTTCTTT. The encoded protein is CASRYSTGVMTEAFF.

The rearrangement joins TRBV5-1 to TRBJ1-1; 8 bases map to TRBD1. J lost 5 bases, V lost 2 bases, and 5 bases had no gene match. This CDR3 has 14 residues. Per the germline V gene, CDR1 is SGHRS and CDR2 is YFSETQ. As DNA, the CDR3 is TGCGCCAGCAGCTTTCAGGGGGCAGGGACTGAAGCTTTCTTT. Amino acid sequence: CASSFQGAGTEAFF.

The chain combines TRBV4-1 with TRBJ1-3; 7 nucleotides line up with TRBD1. The CDR3 is 16 residues long. CDR1 MGHRA and CDR2 YSYEKL come from the germline V gene. Trimming at V came to 3 bases and at J to 0 bases, leaving 5 bases not matched to a gene. The CDR3 spells CASSHNRGSSGNTIYF. In nucleotides, the CDR3 is TGCGCCAGCAGCCATAACAGGGGAAGCTCTGGAAACACCATATATTTT.

The sample holds one count of this clone. The V and J genes are TRBV10-3 and TRBJ2-3; the match to TRBD2 covers 7 bases. J lost 1 base, V lost 10 bases, and 11 bases had no gene match. The germline V gene encodes CDR1 ENHRY and CDR2 SYGVKD. CDR3 length: 15 residues. The CDR3 spells CATVAQREGTDTQYF. CDR3 nucleotide sequence: TGTGCCACCGTAGCTCAGCGGGAAGGCACAGATACGCAGTATTTT.

The rearrangement uses TRBV11-1 and TRBJ2-4; TRBD1 matches at 12 bases. Germline loops: CDR1 SGHAT, CDR2 FQDESV (reference sequence). CDR3 length: 16 amino acids. V lost 5 bases to trimming and J lost 7 bases; unmatched junction nucleotides: 9. The CDR3 reads CASSPRDRGQGNIQYF. CDR3 DNA: TGTGCCAGCAGCCCCCGGGACAGGGGGCAAGGTAACATTCAGTACTTC.